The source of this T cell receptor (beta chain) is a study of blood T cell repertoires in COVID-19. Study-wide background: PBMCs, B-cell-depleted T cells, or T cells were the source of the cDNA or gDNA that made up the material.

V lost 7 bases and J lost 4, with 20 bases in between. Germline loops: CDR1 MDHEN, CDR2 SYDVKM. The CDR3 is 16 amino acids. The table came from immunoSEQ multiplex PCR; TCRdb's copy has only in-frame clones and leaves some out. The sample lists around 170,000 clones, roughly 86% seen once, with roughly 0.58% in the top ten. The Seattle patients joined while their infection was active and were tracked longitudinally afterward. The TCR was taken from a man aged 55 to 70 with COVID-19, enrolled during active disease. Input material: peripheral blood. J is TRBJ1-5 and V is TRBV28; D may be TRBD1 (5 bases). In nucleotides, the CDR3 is TGTGCCAGCATAATCCGGGACTCAACTTCGAATCAGCCCCAGCATTTT. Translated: CASIIRDSTSNQPQHF.